The 26 T cell receptor beta chains listed next were all sequenced from one sample in a study of T cells in Graves' hyperthyroidism and ophthalmopathy (dated by TCRdb to the late 2010s). Library construction relied on multiplex PCR. Sequencing relied on an Illumina HiSeq 2000. TCR beta CDR3 regions were amplified from RNA transcripts. The TCR CDR3 was subjected to a first round of RT-PCR using the HTBI primer set and the Qiagen OneStep RT-PCR kit. TCRdb redid the processing of the public reads, applying fastp at Q25 and MiXCR, and retained in-frame beta chains. Rows with a matching CDR3 protein are joined into one entry that keeps the most common DNA and genes. This sample has under 350,000 distinct CDR3 sequences in its table, and about a sixth of those were observed once. The ten top clones hold over 45% of the sample. The sequenced material came from blood. The source is a woman aged 55-75 years with Graves' ophthalmopathy.

In its sample, this clonotype was seen a few times. The V and J genes are TRBV6-1 and TRBJ1-2; 7 bases are shared with TRBD1. V shed 6 bases and J 4 bases; nucleotides not matched to a gene: 8. Germline V gene data show CDR1 as MNHNS and CDR2 as SASEGT. CDR3 length: 14 amino acids. CDR3 bases: TGTGCCAGCAGAATAGACAGGGCCCCCTATGGCTACACCTTC. Residues: CASRIDRAPYGYTF.

This clonotype appeared many times. V usage is TRBV20-1 and J usage is TRBJ2-7; 9 bases map to TRBD2. Trimming removed 8 bases from V and 7 bases from J; junction bases left unmatched: 12. There are 13 residues in the CDR3. Per germline, CDR1 DFQATT and CDR2 SNEGSKA (reference sequence). The CDR3 is CSPMGLAGWEQYF. CDR3 coding DNA: TGCAGTCCTATGGGACTAGCAGGTTGGGAGCAGTACTTC.

This clonotype was counted a few times. An end of the junction differs from the germline gene, which may be a read error. The V call is TRBV5-1, the J call TRBJ2-7; tentative D call: TRBD1 (6 bases). Germline values: CDR1 SGHRS, CDR2 YFSETQ. This CDR3 is 15 amino acids long. This CDR3 is CASRLGADEVYEQYF. CDR3 DNA: TGCGCCAGCAGGTTGGGGGCAGACGAGGTGTACGAGCAGTACTTC.

V is TRBV7-9 and J is TRBJ1-1; TRBD1 agrees at 7 bases. The J segment lost 5 bases and the V segment lost 0 bases, leaving 3 bases of the junction unmatched. The CDR3 extends over 14 amino acids. Germline CDR1 SEHNR, CDR2 FQNEAQ (reference sequence). The CDR3 DNA follows: TGTGCCAGCAGCTTAGCTTCAGGGGGGACTGAAGCTTTCTTT. It yields the protein CASSLASGGTEAFF.

The chain has TRBV5-1 and TRBJ2-5; the match to TRBD2 covers 7 bases. CDR3 length: 15 residues. The V gene end was trimmed by 4 bases and the J gene end by 1 base; junction bases not matched to a gene: 7. The germline gives CDR1 SGHRS, CDR2 YFSETQ. CDR3 in amino acids: CASSPATSAQETQYF. The CDR3, as DNA: TGCGCCAGCAGCCCGGCCACTAGCGCCCAAGAGACCCAGTACTTC. Combining the CDR3 with reference TRBV5-1 and TRBJ2-5 gives the whole variable domain KAGVTQTPRYLIKTRGQQVTLSCSPISGHRSVSWYQQTPGQGLQFLFEYFSETQRNKGNFPGRFSGRQFSNSRSEMNVSTLELGDSALYLCASSPATSAQETQYFGPGTRLLVL.

This clonotype was recorded a few times. J is TRBJ2-3 and V is TRBV7-6; no firm D call. The CDR3 sequence is 13 residues long. The ends were cut back, 4 bases at V and 3 bases at J, with 8 bases in the middle. CDR1 and CDR2 (germline): SGHVS, FNYEAQ. As DNA, the CDR3 is TGTGCCAGCAGCTATACACTGACAGATACGCAGTATTTT. Translating it yields CASSYTLTDTQYF.

The rearrangement uses TRBV20-1 and TRBJ1-1, with D hard to call. CDR1 and CDR2 from the germline V gene are DFQATT and SNEGSKA (reference sequence). Between the trimmed V and J ends, which lost 1 base and 3 bases, there was a span of 9 bases. The CDR3 contains 13 residues. CDR3 protein: CSARATQDTEAFF. CDR3 bases: TGCAGTGCTAGAGCAACCCAGGACACTGAAGCTTTCTTT.

This clonotype has ten or more counts. The chain employs TRBV4-1 and TRBJ2-3; 9 bases are a match to TRBD1. The germline V gene has CDR1 MGHRA and CDR2 YSYEKL. CDR3 length equals 16 residues. The trim removed 0 bases at V and 5 bases at J, leaving 6 bases unmatched. CDR3: CASSQDLTGGLDTQYF. CDR3 nucleotide sequence: TGCGCCAGCAGCCAAGATCTGACAGGGGGTCTAGATACGCAGTATTTT.

This clonotype has more than one count but fewer than ten. This chain connects TRBV7-9 to TRBJ1-5; TRBD1 is a possible D gene (6 bases). Trimming cost V 1 base and J 6 bases, with 13 bases left between them. The CDR3 extends over 15 amino acids. Germline V CDR1 and CDR2: SEHNR, FQNEAQ (reference sequence). The DNA for the CDR3 is TGTGCCAGCAGCTTAGAGGGCAGGGGAGGTCAGCCCCAGCATTTT. Translating gives CASSLEGRGGQPQHF.

The CDR3 nucleotides are TGCAGTGCTACCATAGGACAGGGCGACACTGAAGCTTTCTTT. The encoded protein is CSATIGQGDTEAFF. The chain links TRBV20-1 to TRBJ1-1; 8 bases are a match to TRBD1. Germline CDR1 DFQATT, CDR2 SNEGSKA (reference sequence). The V segment lost 4 bases and the J segment 3 bases; nucleotides outside the gene matches: 7. CDR3 size: 14 residues.

In the case of this clonotype: Given a much more abundant clone one base away, this may be a read error. The gene calls are TRBV5-1 and TRBJ2-1; the D is unclear. CDR1 is SGHRS, CDR2 YFSETQ, per germline. V was pared by 1 base and J by 3 bases, with 11 bases between. The CDR3 covers 15 residues. CDR3 sequence reads: CASSLLNIRYNEQFF. CDR3 DNA: TGCGCCAGCAGCTTGCTGAACATCCGCTACAATGAGCAGTTCTTC. The full variable domain, its missing parts supplied by reference TRBV5-1 and TRBJ2-1, is KAGVTQTPRYLIKTRGQQVTLSCSPISGHRSVSWYQQTPGQGLQFLFEYFSETQRNKGNFPGRFSGRQFSNSRSEMNVSTLELGDSALYLCASSLLNIRYNEQFFGPGTRLTVL.

The DNA for the CDR3 is TGTGCCAGCAGCGCAACCGGGACTCGCTACGAGCAGTACTTC. Its translation is CASSATGTRYEQYF. The rearrangement uses TRBV9 and TRBJ2-7, with a weak D call TRBD2 (6 bases). Germline V lookup: CDR1 SGDLS, CDR2 YYNGEE. The V gene lost 3 bases and the J gene lost 3 bases, with 13 bases spanning the gap. The CDR3 spans 14 residues. The full variable domain, completed using reference TRBV9 and TRBJ2-7, is DSGVTQTPKHLITATGQRVTLRCSPRSGDLSVYWYQQSLDQGLQFLIQYYNGEERAKGNILERFSAQQFPDLHSELNLSSLELGDSALYFCASSATGTRYEQYFGPGTRLTVT.

This clonotype was seen at least ten times. This chain links TRBV7-9 with TRBJ2-5; possibly TRBD1 for D (5 bases). Germline lookup yields CDR1 SEHNR and CDR2 FQNEAQ (reference sequence). The CDR3 consists of 13 residues. Between the trimmed V and J ends, which lost 2 bases and 5 bases, there was a span of 9 bases. CDR3 amino acids: CASSLSGLETQYF. The DNA for the CDR3 is TGTGCCAGCAGCTTATCAGGGTTGGAGACCCAGTACTTC.

The rearrangement links TRBV6-1 to TRBJ2-7; D may correspond to TRBD1 or TRBD2 (6 bases each). CDR3 length: 13 amino acids. The germline V and J ends were trimmed by 6 bases and 3 bases, with 12 bases remaining between them. The germline CDR1 and CDR2 sequences are MNHNS and SASEGT. Here the CDR3 reads CASRRDIVYEQYF. DNA for the CDR3: TGTGCCAGCAGGCGGGACATCGTCTACGAGCAGTACTTC.

This clonotype was observed many times. This chain links TRBV7-3 with TRBJ2-5; D is ambiguous. Trimming took off 0 bases at V and 7 bases at J, with 12 bases between the two ends. The germline V gene has CDR1 SGHTA and CDR2 FQGTGA. The CDR3 has 14 amino acids. This CDR3 is CASSLTGGSGTQYF. DNA of the CDR3: TGTGCCAGCAGCTTAACGGGTGGGTCAGGGACCCAGTACTTC.

The table lists this clonotype with many counts. The chain is built from TRBV20-1 and TRBJ1-5; 9 bases line up with TRBD1. Per germline, CDR1 DFQATT and CDR2 SNEGSKA (reference sequence). This CDR3 region has 15 residues. J gave up 2 bases and V 3 bases, and 5 bases lay outside the gene matches. DNA of the CDR3: TGCAGTGCTAGTCCTTGGGACAGGGGCAATCAGCCCCAGCATTTT. This codes for CSASPWDRGNQPQHF.

This chain joins TRBV12-3 or TRBV12-4 and TRBJ2-2, with a weak D call TRBD2 (5 bases). The CDR3 loop spans 15 amino acids. V shed 3 bases and J shed 4 bases, with 12 bases lying between them. The chain's CDR3 is CASSFGAVLTGELFF. Here the CDR3 DNA reads TGTGCCAGCAGTTTTGGAGCGGTCCTCACCGGGGAGCTGTTTTTT.

Regarding this clonotype: Possible read error: a much larger clone is one base away. This chain connects TRBV11-2 to TRBJ2-7; unclear D gene. V gave up 0 bases and J gave up 6 bases, with 9 bases separating them. This CDR3 region has 13 residues. CDR1 SGHAT and CDR2 FQNNGV come from the germline V gene. CDR3 amino acids: CASSLDLFGEQYF. In nucleotides, the CDR3 is TGTGCCAGCAGCTTAGATTTATTCGGCGAGCAGTACTTC.

This clonotype was seen many times. The chain has TRBV7-2 and TRBJ1-2; D is unclear. CDR1 and CDR2 from the germline V gene are SGHTA and FQGNSA. The V and J ends lost 5 bases and 4 bases respectively, with 14 bases between them. The CDR3 has 14 residues. For the CDR3, the DNA is TGTGCCAGCAGCCTTACGGTCTCGGGCTATGGCTACACCTTC. It encodes CASSLTVSGYGYTF.

This clonotype was seen repeatedly, ten times or more. The chain employs TRBV28 and TRBJ2-7; 9 bases line up with TRBD1. The trim removed 2 bases at V and 4 bases at J, leaving 12 bases unmatched. The CDR3 totals 17 residues. Germline V gene data show CDR1 as MDHEN and CDR2 as SYDVKM. The CDR3 reads CASSLIGRRQGVYEQYF. In DNA form, the CDR3 reads TGTGCCAGCAGTTTAATCGGTCGTCGACAGGGGGTATACGAGCAGTACTTC.

This clonotype was seen ten or more times. The chain is built from TRBV3-1 and TRBJ2-1, with 7 bases identical to TRBD1. The ends lost 4 bases at V and 8 bases at J; junction bases unmatched: 5. The CDR3 totals 13 residues. Germline assignment: CDR1 LGHDT and CDR2 YNNKEL (reference sequence). The CDR3, as DNA: TGTGCCAGCAGCCTTTACAGGGGCGATGAGCAGTTCTTC. This translates into CASSLYRGDEQFF.

The table lists this clonotype with many counts. V usage is TRBV15 and J usage is TRBJ2-1; tentatively, D is TRBD1 (6 bases). Germline assignment: CDR1 LNHNV and CDR2 YYDKDF (reference sequence). The CDR3 has 14 amino acids. Trimming cost V 1 base and J 4 bases, with 8 bases left between them. CDR3 region: CATSRGQVYNEQFF. The CDR3, as DNA: TGTGCCACCAGCAGAGGACAGGTTTACAATGAGCAGTTCTTC.

This clonotype appeared many times. The chain recombines TRBV2 with TRBJ1-4; D possibly corresponds to TRBD1 (6 bases). The germline V gene encodes CDR1 SNHLY and CDR2 FYNNEI. The CDR3 consists of 14 residues. V lost 1 base and J 7 bases, leaving 10 bases between the germline ends. This chain's CDR3 is CASSEETGGEKLFF. CDR3 in DNA: TGTGCCAGCAGTGAAGAGACAGGAGGTGAAAAACTGTTTTTT.

The rearrangement uses TRBV7-3 and TRBJ2-7; D possibly corresponds to TRBD2 (5 bases). The V end was cut by 2 bases, the J end by 6 bases, with 14 bases between. CDR3 length: 14 residues. Germline V CDR1 and CDR2: SGHTA, FQGTGA. The CDR3 loop is CASSLAGQSPEQYF. CDR3 nucleotide sequence: TGTGCCAGCAGCTTAGCGGGTCAATCCCCCGAGCAGTACTTC.

This clonotype has ten or more counts. The chain has TRBV20-1 and TRBJ2-3; D uncertain. Germline V lookup: CDR1 DFQATT, CDR2 SNEGSKA (reference sequence). V was clipped by 3 bases and J by 2 bases, with 3 bases between them. This CDR3 has 11 residues. The CDR3, as DNA: TGCAGTGCTAGTATCACAGATACGCAGTATTTT. Amino acids: CSASITDTQYF.

In this sample, this clonotype turned up a few times. The rearrangement links TRBV5-4 to TRBJ2-2; D unresolved. This CDR3 has 12 amino acids. CDR1 and CDR2 (germline): SGHNT, YYREEE (reference sequence). V dropped 6 bases and J dropped 7 bases, with 10 bases sitting between them. The CDR3 is CASTPVGGELFF. The DNA for the CDR3 is TGTGCCAGCACGCCCGTCGGCGGGGAGCTGTTTTTT.